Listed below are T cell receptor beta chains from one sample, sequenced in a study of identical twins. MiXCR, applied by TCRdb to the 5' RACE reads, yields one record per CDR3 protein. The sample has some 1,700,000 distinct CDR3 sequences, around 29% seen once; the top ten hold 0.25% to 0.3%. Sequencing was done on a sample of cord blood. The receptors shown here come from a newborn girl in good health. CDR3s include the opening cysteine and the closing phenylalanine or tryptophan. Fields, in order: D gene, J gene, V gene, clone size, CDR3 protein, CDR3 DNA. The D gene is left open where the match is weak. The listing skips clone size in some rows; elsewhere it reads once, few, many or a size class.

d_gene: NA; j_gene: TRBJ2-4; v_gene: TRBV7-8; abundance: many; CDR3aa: CASSPRGENIQYF; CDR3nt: TGTGCCAGCAGCCCAAGGGGCGAAAACATTCAGTACTTC
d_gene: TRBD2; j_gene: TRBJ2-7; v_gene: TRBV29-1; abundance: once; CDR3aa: CSVGPELAANEQYF; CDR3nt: TGCAGCGTTGGTCCGGAACTAGCGGCGAATGAGCAGTACTTC
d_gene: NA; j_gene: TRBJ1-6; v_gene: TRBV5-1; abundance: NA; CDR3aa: CASSTRPFAYDSPLHF; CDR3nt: TGCGCCAGCAGCACGAGACCCTTCGCATATGATTCACCCCTCCACTTT
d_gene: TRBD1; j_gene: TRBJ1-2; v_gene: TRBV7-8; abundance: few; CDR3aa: CASSHLRTGLSNYGYTF; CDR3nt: TGTGCCAGCAGCCACCTCAGGACAGGTCTCTCTAACTATGGCTACACCTTC
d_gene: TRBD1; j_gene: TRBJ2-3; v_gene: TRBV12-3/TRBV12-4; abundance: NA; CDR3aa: CASSLWDRGPDTQYF; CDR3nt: TGTGCCAGCAGTTTATGGGACAGGGGGCCAGATACGCAGTATTTT
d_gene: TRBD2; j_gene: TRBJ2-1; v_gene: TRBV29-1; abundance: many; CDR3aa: CSATVAGPQFF; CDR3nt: TGCAGCGCTACGGTAGCGGGTCCGCAGTTCTTC
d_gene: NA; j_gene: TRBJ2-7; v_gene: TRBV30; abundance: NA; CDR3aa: CAWSVILASYEQYF; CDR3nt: TGTGCCTGGAGTGTGATACTAGCATCCTACGAGCAGTACTTC
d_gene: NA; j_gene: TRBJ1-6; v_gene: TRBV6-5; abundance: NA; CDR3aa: CAGSYLLGVWQTINSPLHF; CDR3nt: TGTGCCGGCAGTTACTTACTAGGCGTATGGCAGACCATTAATTCACCCCTCCACTTT
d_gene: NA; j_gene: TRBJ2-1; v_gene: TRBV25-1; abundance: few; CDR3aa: CASSEFGGWHNEQFF; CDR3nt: TGTGCCAGCAGTGAATTTGGAGGGTGGCACAATGAGCAGTTCTTC
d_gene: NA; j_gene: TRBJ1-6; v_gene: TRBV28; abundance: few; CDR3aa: CAIRGSYNSPLHF; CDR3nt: TGTGCCATCCGGGGGTCCTATAATTCACCCCTCCACTTT
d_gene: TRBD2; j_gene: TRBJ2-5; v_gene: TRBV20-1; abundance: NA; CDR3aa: CSASRTSGLQETQYF; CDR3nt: TGCAGTGCTAGCAGGACTAGCGGACTTCAAGAGACCCAGTACTTC
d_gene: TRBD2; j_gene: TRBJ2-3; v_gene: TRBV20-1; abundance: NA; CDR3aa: CSASFQGGDTQYF; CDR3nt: TGCAGTGCTAGCTTCCAGGGAGGGGATACGCAGTATTTT
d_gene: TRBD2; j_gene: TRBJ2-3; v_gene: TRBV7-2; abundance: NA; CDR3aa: CASSSIPGSGTADTRYF; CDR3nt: TGTGCCAGCAGCTCTATCCCGGGTAGCGGGACCGCAGATACGCGGTATTTT
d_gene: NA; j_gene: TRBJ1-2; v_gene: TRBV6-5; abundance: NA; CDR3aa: CASSYRPSRGGGYTF; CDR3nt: TGTGCCAGCAGTTACAGGCCCAGCAGGGGAGGGGGCTACACCTTC
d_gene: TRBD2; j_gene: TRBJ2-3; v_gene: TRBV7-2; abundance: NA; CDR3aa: CASSLASGSGGADTQYF; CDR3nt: TGTGCCAGCAGCTTAGCTAGCGGGAGTGGTGGGGCAGATACGCAGTATTTT
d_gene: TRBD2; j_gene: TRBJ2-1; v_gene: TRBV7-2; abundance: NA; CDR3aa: CASSLKLAVNNEQFF; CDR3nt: TGTGCCAGCAGCTTAAAACTAGCGGTAAACAATGAGCAGTTCTTC
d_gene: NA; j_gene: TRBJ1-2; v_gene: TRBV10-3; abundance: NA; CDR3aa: CAISDGPLEGNGYTF; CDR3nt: TGTGCCATCAGCGATGGACCTTTAGAGGGGAATGGCTACACCTTC
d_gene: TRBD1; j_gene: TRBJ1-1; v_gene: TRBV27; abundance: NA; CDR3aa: CASSPDRAVNTEAFF; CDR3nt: TGTGCCAGCAGTCCGGACAGGGCTGTGAACACTGAAGCTTTCTTT
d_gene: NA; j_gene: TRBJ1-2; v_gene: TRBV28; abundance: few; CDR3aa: CASSQTAVSNRRPGTNYGYTF; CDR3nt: TGTGCCAGCAGTCAAACGGCCGTATCAAACAGGAGGCCTGGTACTAACTATGGCTACACCTTC
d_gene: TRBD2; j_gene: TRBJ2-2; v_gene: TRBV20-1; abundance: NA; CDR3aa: CSARRTRLYTGELFF; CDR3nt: TGCAGTGCTAGGAGGACTAGACTCTACACCGGGGAGCTGTTTTTT
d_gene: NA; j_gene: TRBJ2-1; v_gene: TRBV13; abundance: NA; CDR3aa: CASSLYGLLTGGGYYEQFF; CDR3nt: TGTGCCAGCAGCTTATATGGCCTCTTGACAGGAGGGGGGTACTACGAGCAGTTCTTC
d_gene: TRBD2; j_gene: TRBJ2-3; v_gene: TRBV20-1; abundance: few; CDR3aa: CSARALAGITDTQYF; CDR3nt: TGCAGTGCTAGAGCGCTAGCGGGAATCACAGATACGCAGTATTTT
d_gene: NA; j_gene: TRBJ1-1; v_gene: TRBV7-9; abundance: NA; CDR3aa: CASSLGGIRLGSLNTEPFF; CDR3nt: TGTGCCAGCAGCTTAGGAGGTATTAGGCTAGGGAGCTTGAACACTGAACCTTTCTTT
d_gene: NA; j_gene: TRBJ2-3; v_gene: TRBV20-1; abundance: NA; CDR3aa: CSAIEDSDTQYF; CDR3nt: TGCAGTGCTATAGAAGATTCAGATACGCAGTATTTT
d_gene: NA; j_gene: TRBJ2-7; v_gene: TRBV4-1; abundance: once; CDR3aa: CASSQFGQSYNEQYF; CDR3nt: TGCGCCAGCAGCCAATTCGGACAATCCTACAATGAGCAGTACTTC
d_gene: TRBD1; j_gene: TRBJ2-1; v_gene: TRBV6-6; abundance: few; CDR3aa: CASSSEGGNNNEQFF; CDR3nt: TGTGCCAGCAGTTCAGAAGGGGGCAACAACAATGAGCAGTTCTTC
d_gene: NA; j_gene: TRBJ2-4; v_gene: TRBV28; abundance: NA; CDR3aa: CASTEQGSKNIQYF; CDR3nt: TGTGCCAGCACCGAACAGGGTTCCAAAAACATTCAGTACTTC
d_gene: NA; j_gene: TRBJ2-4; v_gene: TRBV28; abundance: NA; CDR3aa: CASSWWGRPAAKNIQYF; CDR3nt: TGTGCCAGCAGTTGGTGGGGACGTCCGGCAGCCAAAAACATTCAGTACTTC
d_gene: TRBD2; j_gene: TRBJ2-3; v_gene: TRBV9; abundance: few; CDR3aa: CASSGPRAGDLTDTQYF; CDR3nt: TGTGCCAGCAGCGGTCCCCGGGCGGGGGACCTCACAGATACGCAGTATTTT
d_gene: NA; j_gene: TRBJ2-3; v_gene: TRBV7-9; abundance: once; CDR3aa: CASSLRLEGTDTQYF; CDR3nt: TGTGCCAGCAGCCTTAGACTAGAGGGCACAGATACGCAGTATTTT
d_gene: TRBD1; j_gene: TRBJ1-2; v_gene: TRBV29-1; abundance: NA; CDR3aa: CSVEKGSDRGYGYTF; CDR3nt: TGCAGCGTTGAAAAGGGATCAGACAGGGGCTATGGCTACACCTTC
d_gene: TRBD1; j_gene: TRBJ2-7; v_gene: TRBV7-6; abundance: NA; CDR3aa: CASSLNPSGTGYMEQYF; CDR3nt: TGTGCCAGCAGCTTAAACCCTTCCGGGACAGGCTACATGGAGCAGTACTTC
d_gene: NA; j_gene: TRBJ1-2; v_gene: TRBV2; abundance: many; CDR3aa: CASSATQNYGYTF; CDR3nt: TGTGCCAGCAGTGCGACCCAGAACTATGGCTACACCTTC
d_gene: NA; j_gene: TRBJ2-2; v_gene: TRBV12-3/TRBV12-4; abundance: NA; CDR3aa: CASSFGPGASGELFF; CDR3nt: TGTGCCAGCAGTTTCGGCCCCGGCGCATCCGGGGAGCTGTTTTTT
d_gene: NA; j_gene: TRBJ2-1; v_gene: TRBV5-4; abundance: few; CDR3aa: CASSLATASHEQFF; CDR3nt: TGTGCCAGCAGCTTGGCTACTGCCTCCCATGAGCAGTTCTTC
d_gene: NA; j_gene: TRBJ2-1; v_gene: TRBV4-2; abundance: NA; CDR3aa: CASGQGGFYNEQFF; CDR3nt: TGTGCCAGCGGCCAAGGGGGGTTCTACAATGAGCAGTTCTTC
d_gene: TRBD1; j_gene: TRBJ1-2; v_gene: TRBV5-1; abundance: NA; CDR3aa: CASRQGPHSNYGYTF; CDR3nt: TGCGCCAGCCGACAGGGGCCCCACTCAAACTATGGCTACACCTTC
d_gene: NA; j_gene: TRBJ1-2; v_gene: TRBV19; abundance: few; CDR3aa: CASSINGNYGYTF; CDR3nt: TGTGCCAGTAGTATCAACGGAAACTATGGCTACACCTTC
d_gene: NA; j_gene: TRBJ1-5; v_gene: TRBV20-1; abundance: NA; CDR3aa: CSVRTAGGNQPQHF; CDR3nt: TGCAGTGTTAGGACAGCGGGAGGCAATCAGCCCCAGCATTTT
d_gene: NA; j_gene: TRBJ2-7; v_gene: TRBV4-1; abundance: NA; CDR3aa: CASSQTPGRSYEQYF; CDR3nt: TGCGCCAGCAGCCAAACCCCGGGCCGCTCCTACGAGCAGTACTTC
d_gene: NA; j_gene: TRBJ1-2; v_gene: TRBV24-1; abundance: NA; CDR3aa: CATSDLGQGDGYTF; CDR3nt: TGTGCCACCAGTGATTTGGGGCAGGGCGATGGCTACACCTTC
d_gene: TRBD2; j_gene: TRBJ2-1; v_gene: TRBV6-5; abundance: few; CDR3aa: CASRALSGRKYEQFF; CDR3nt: TGTGCCAGCAGAGCCCTGAGCGGGAGGAAGTATGAGCAGTTCTTC
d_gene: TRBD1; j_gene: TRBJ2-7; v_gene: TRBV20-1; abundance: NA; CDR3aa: CSASTGAQSPYEQYF; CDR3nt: TGCAGTGCTAGTACAGGGGCCCAATCCCCCTACGAGCAGTACTTC
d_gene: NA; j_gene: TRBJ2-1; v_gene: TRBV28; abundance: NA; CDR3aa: CASSRQRSSYNEQFF; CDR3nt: TGTGCCAGCAGTCGCCAGCGGAGCTCCTACAATGAGCAGTTCTTC
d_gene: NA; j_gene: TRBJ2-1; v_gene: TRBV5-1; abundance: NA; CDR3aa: CASSPFGVGGNEQFF; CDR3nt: TGCGCCAGCAGCCCTTTTGGGGTCGGAGGCAATGAGCAGTTCTTC
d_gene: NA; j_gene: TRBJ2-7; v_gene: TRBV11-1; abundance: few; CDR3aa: CASSFFIGRDRLIYEQYF; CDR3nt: TGTGCCAGCAGCTTCTTTATCGGGCGGGACAGACTCATCTACGAGCAGTACTTC
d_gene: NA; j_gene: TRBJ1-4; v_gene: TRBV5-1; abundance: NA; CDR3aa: CASSLMGHPEKLFF; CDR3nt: TGCGCCAGCAGCTTGATGGGACACCCTGAAAAACTGTTTTTT
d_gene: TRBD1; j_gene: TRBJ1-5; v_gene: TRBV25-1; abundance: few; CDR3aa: CASSEGNRGRNNQPQHF; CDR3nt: TGTGCCAGCAGTGAGGGGAACAGGGGGCGAAACAATCAGCCCCAGCATTTT
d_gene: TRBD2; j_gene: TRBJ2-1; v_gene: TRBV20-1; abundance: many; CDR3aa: CSARISSGASYNEQFF; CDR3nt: TGCAGTGCTAGAATTAGTAGCGGGGCCTCCTACAATGAGCAGTTCTTC
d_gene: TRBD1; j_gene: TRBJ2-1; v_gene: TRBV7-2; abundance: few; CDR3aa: CASSLRGQSSSYNEQFF; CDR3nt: TGTGCCAGCAGCTTAAGGGGGCAGAGCAGCTCCTACAATGAGCAGTTCTTC
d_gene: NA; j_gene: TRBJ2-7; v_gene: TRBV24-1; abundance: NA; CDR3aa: CATSGRSSYEQYF; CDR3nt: TGTGCCACCAGTGGCCGAAGCTCCTACGAGCAGTACTTC
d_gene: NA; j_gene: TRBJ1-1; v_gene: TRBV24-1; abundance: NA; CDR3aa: CATSDMEGVTEAFF; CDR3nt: TGTGCCACCAGTGACATGGAGGGGGTTACTGAAGCTTTCTTT
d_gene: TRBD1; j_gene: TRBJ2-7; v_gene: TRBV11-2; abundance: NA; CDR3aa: CASSLIGEGQGGEQYF; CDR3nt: TGTGCCAGCAGCTTAATCGGTGAGGGACAGGGAGGCGAGCAGTACTTC